This T cell receptor (beta chain) was identified during a study of T cell responses to AZD1222 COVID-19 vaccine. Measured with immunoSEQ multiplex PCR; TCRdb has only the in-frame clones, and not every one. The sample shows about 84,000 clones, 87% of them seen only once. Per the germline V gene, CDR1 is SGHRS and CDR2 is YFSETQ. V dropped 0 bases and J dropped 5; count of bases not matched to a gene: 4. The CDR3 runs to 15 residues. The receptor was derived from an adult in good health. The V gene is TRBV5-1, the J gene TRBJ2-1; 8 nucleotides align to TRBD1. The sequencing here drew on peripheral blood, taken on day 0 of AZD1222 vaccination. The CDR3 region has the DNA TGCGCCAGCAGCTTGGTGCAGGGGGCCAACAATGAGCAGTTCTTC. Protein sequence: CASSLVQGANNEQFF.